The clone carrying this TCR beta chain was seen many times. Its antigen is not identified. The data belong to a study of post-analysis software for immune sequencing data. Turning to the study itself: Relapsing-remitting, secondary progressive and progressive-relapsing courses of multiple sclerosis were included.

The germline gives CDR1 SQVTM, CDR2 ANQGSEA. Trimming left V 3 bases short and J 2 bases short, with 8 bases between. The CDR3 spans 12 residues. Study-level results: Multiple sclerosis was associated with a significant reduction in normalized Chao1 diversity relative to controls. Compared with controls, patients had more of 4 to 6 TRBV segments, including TRBV5-6, TRBV5-1 and TRBV20-1.

Carried by the TCR beta cDNA libraries were unique molecular identifiers. MiXCR, applied by TCRdb to the PCR reads, yields one record per CDR3 protein. Of about 770,000 distinct CDR3 sequences in the sample, approximately 44% were seen once. What was sequenced was blood. The TCR comes from a girl aged 10-17 years with multiple sclerosis. The V call is TRBV29-1, the J call TRBJ2-7; D is uncertain. The CDR3: CSVEGTTYEQYF. CDR3 nucleotides: TGCAGCGTTGAGGGCACCACCTACGAGCAGTACTTC.